The next 18 T cell receptor beta chains were all read from a single sample in a study of blood T cell repertoires in COVID-19. TCRdb's copy holds only in-frame clones and misses some; the assay was immunoSEQ multiplex PCR. Of 300,000 to 350,000 clones in the sample, about 87% are singletons; the top ten hold about 4.7%. The sample consisted of PBMCs or T cells enriched from blood (not recorded which). The receptors were sampled from a man aged 25 to 45 who had recovered from COVID-19.

This chain joins TRBV10-3 and TRBJ2-3, with 8 bases lining up with TRBD1. Germline V gene data show CDR1 as ENHRY and CDR2 as SYGVKD. The CDR3 contains 17 residues. V shed 0 bases, J shed 2 bases, and the junction held 7 bases outside the gene matches. This CDR3 is CAISESGQGRHTDTQYF. The CDR3 DNA is TGTGCCATCAGTGAGTCTGGACAGGGACGACACACAGATACGCAGTATTTT.

Points on this clone: The identical CDR3 is also encoded by other nucleotide sequences in the sample. The chain uses TRBV7-2 and TRBJ2-3; TRBD2 matches at 7 bases. V trimming: 0 bases; J trimming: 1 base; junction bases outside the gene matches: 1. This CDR3 comprises 15 residues. CDR1 is SGHTA, CDR2 FQGNSA, per germline. Here the CDR3 DNA reads TGTGCCAGCAGCTTAGCGGGACTACGCACAGATACGCAGTATTTT. Its protein is CASSLAGLRTDTQYF.

This clone was seen a single time. J is TRBJ1-5 and V is TRBV30, with D possibly matching TRBD1 (6 bases). Deletions cut 5 bases from V and 5 bases from J, with 13 bases between. The CDR3 is 13 residues long. From germline, CDR1 is GTSNPN and CDR2 SVGIG (reference sequence). The CDR3 bases are TGTGCCTGGGGGCGGGGGGCCTATCAGCCCCAGCATTTT. Protein sequence: CAWGRGAYQPQHF.

The V and J genes are TRBV4-2 and TRBJ2-7, with D possibly being TRBD2 (6 bases). The CDR3 has 14 residues. V lost 0 bases and J 4 bases, leaving 10 bases between the germline ends. CDR1 is LGHNA, CDR2 YNFKEQ, per germline. Written as DNA, the CDR3 is TGTGCCAGCAGCCAAGAAGGACGGGGGTACGAGCAGTACTTC. This translates into CASSQEGRGYEQYF.

The rearrangement joins TRBV5-6 to TRBJ2-5, with TRBD1 matching over 10 bases. CDR1 and CDR2 from the germline V gene are SGHDT and YYEEEE. With 3 bases clipped from V and 0 bases from J, the junction kept 5 bases outside the gene matches. The CDR3 is made up of 16 amino acids. The CDR3 DNA sequence: TGTGCCAGCAGCTCACCGACAGGGGGCTACCAAGAGACCCAGTACTTC. This sequence encodes CASSSPTGGYQETQYF.

The rearrangement joins TRBV19 to TRBJ1-1, with TRBD1 matching 9 bases. CDR1 and CDR2 from the germline V gene are LNHDA and SQIVND (reference sequence). CDR3 length: 15 residues. Trimming cost V 5 bases and J 3 bases; bases outside gene matches: 7. DNA of the CDR3: TGTGCCAGTAGTCCCGGGACAGGGCGGTACACTGAAGCTTTCTTT. It is translated as CASSPGTGRYTEAFF.

The V gene is TRBV9, the J gene TRBJ2-1; TRBD1 matches 7 bases. The germline V gene has CDR1 SGDLS and CDR2 YYNGEE. There are 14 residues in the CDR3. With 2 bases clipped from V and 6 bases from J, the junction kept 5 bases outside the gene matches. The CDR3 here is CASSVNRGSNEQFF. For the CDR3, the DNA is TGTGCCAGCAGCGTTAACAGGGGATCCAATGAGCAGTTCTTC.

This chain's CDR3 is CASRTSSSDTQYF. CDR3 coding DNA: TGTGCCAGCAGGACTAGTTCTTCAGATACGCAGTATTTT. The chain combines TRBV2 with TRBJ2-3; D is perhaps TRBD2 (6 bases). Germline assignment: CDR1 SNHLY and CDR2 FYNNEI. Trimming removed 6 bases at V and 4 bases at J, with 11 bases between. The CDR3 spans 13 residues. Full variable domain (remainder filled in from reference TRBV2 and TRBJ2-3): EPEVTQTPSHQVTQMGQEVILRCVPISNHLYFYWYRQILGQKVEFLVSFYNNEISEKSEIFDDQFSVERPDGSNFTLKIRSTKLEDSAMYFCASRTSSSDTQYFGPGTRLTVL.

This clone was recorded only once. V is TRBV14 and J is TRBJ2-7, with 9 bases identical to TRBD1. The CDR3 extends over 16 amino acids. CDR1 is SGHDN and CDR2 is FVKESK in the germline V gene. V trimming: 0 bases; J trimming: 4 bases; junction bases outside the gene matches: 7. CDR3 sequence reads: CASSQDIGTGRYEQYF. For the CDR3, the DNA is TGTGCCAGCAGCCAAGATATAGGGACAGGGCGTTACGAGCAGTACTTC.

As concerns this clone: Other DNA variants within this sample encode the same CDR3. The chain combines TRBV28 with TRBJ2-2; 7 nucleotides agree with TRBD2. Germline assignment: CDR1 MDHEN and CDR2 SYDVKM. The CDR3 loop spans 15 amino acids. V shed 3 bases, J shed 4 bases, and the junction held 5 bases outside the gene matches. The CDR3 spells CASSLGTSVTGELFF. The CDR3 DNA is TGTGCCAGCAGTTTGGGTACTAGCGTCACCGGGGAGCTGTTTTTT.

This clone has a single count. The gene calls are TRBV12-3 or TRBV12-4 and TRBJ1-2, with D tentatively TRBD1 (6 bases). Trimming stripped 4 bases from V and 5 bases from J, with 8 bases between. The CDR3 covers 12 residues. The CDR3 DNA reads as TGTGCCAGCAGTTCACAGGGTTATGGCTACACCTTC. It encodes CASSSQGYGYTF.

The chain joins TRBV30 to TRBJ2-7; perhaps TRBD1 as D (5 bases). Germline-derived CDR1 and CDR2 are GTSNPN and SVGIG (reference sequence). CDR3 length: 13 residues. Trimming pared 2 bases from V and 2 bases from J, leaving 10 bases between. The CDR3 DNA reads TGTGCCTGGAGTTATGACAGTCCCTACGAGCAGTACTTC. The encoded protein is CAWSYDSPYEQYF.

The J gene is TRBJ1-4, the V gene TRBV2; D is uncertain. Trimming took 6 bases from V and 7 from J, leaving 9 bases between them. CDR3 length: 12 residues. Per germline, CDR1 SNHLY and CDR2 FYNNEI. This chain's CDR3 is CASRLRGEKLFF. The CDR3 nucleotides read TGTGCCAGCAGACTACGTGGTGAAAAACTGTTTTTT.

The J gene is TRBJ1-3, the V gene TRBV28; TRBD1 is a possible D gene (5 bases). This CDR3 has 14 residues. V was clipped by 5 bases and J by 4 bases, with 12 bases between them. Germline V gene data show CDR1 as MDHEN and CDR2 as SYDVKM. Written as DNA, the CDR3 is TGTGCCAGCAGTGGCCCGGGGGACGGAAACACCATATATTTT. This encodes CASSGPGDGNTIYF.

The V and J genes are TRBV12-3 or TRBV12-4 and TRBJ2-7; 9 bases map to TRBD1. The J segment lost 6 bases and the V segment lost 8 bases, leaving 5 bases of the junction unmatched. The CDR3 loop spans 12 amino acids. CDR3 DNA sequence: TGTGCCAGCGCGTTGACAGGGGGCGAGCAGTACTTC. It translates to CASALTGGEQYF.

This rearrangement joins TRBV2 to TRBJ1-6; a possible D gene is TRBD1 (6 bases). V lost 1 base, J lost 10 bases, and 14 bases lay in between. This CDR3 contains 15 residues. Per germline, CDR1 SNHLY and CDR2 FYNNEI. CDR3 residues: CASSEDGTYRSPLHF. The CDR3 DNA reads as TGTGCCAGCAGTGAAGACGGGACATACCGCTCACCCCTCCACTTT.

This sequence joins TRBV27 and TRBJ1-2; tentative D call: TRBD1 (5 bases). V was shortened by 6 bases and J by 1 base, with 21 bases between the two germline ends. The CDR3 is 17 amino acids. In germline, CDR1 is MNHEY, CDR2 SMNVEV (reference sequence). The DNA for the CDR3 is TGTGCCAGCAGCCCCGCCGTCAGTAGCGGACATAACTATGGCTACACCTTC. Translating it yields CASSPAVSSGHNYGYTF.

This clone appeared once. DNA of the CDR3: TGTGCCAGTAGTGCTGACAGGGGGGATGAGCAGTTCTTC. This translates into CASSADRGDEQFF. This chain links TRBV19 with TRBJ2-1; 9 nucleotides line up with TRBD1. V lost 5 bases to trimming and J lost 8 bases; unmatched junction nucleotides: 4. Germline CDR1 and CDR2: LNHDA and SQIVND (reference sequence). The CDR3 runs 13 residues. The whole variable domain, remainder taken from reference TRBV19 and TRBJ2-1, is DGGITQSPKYLFRKEGQNVTLSCEQNLNHDAMYWYRQDPGQGLRLIYYSQIVNDFQKGDIAEGYSVSREKKESFPLTVTSAQKNPTAFYLCASSADRGDEQFFGPGTRLTVL.